This is a list of T cell receptor beta chains from one sample in a study of T cell responses to AZD1222 COVID-19 vaccine. The table came from immunoSEQ multiplex PCR; TCRdb's copy has only in-frame clones and leaves some out. The sample includes tens of thousands of clones, less than 90% of them seen just once. The input for sequencing was peripheral blood, taken on day 0 of AZD1222 vaccination. The receptor source for this set is an adult in good health. Both conserved end residues are part of each CDR3. The D gene is left open where the match is weak. A row's size may be missing; if present it is once, few, many or a size class.

j_gene	v_gene	abundance	d_gene	CDR3aa	CDR3nt
TRBJ2-1	TRBV25-1	-	-	CASSDGGPSYNEQFF	TGTGCCAGCAGTGATGGGGGGCCCTCCTACAATGAGCAGTTCTTC
TRBJ2-3	TRBV30	-	TRBD2	CAWSVSSGGDTQYF	TGTGCCTGGAGTGTGTCTAGCGGGGGGGATACGCAGTATTTT
TRBJ1-1	TRBV27	-	-	CASSSIRLQGNTEAFF	TGTGCCAGCAGTTCGATCCGACTGCAGGGGAACACTGAAGCTTTCTTT
TRBJ1-2	TRBV29-1	-	TRBD1	CSVVIWSDRGERDYGYTF	TGCAGCGTTGTGATCTGGAGCGACAGGGGAGAAAGGGACTATGGCTACACCTTC
TRBJ1-4	TRBV7-2	-	TRBD1	CASSSGPYRGEEKLFF	TGTGCCAGCAGCTCTGGCCCTTACAGGGGAGAGGAAAAACTGTTTTTT
TRBJ1-5	TRBV7-9	-	TRBD1	CASSLEGGRQPQHF	TGTGCCAGCAGCTTAGAAGGGGGCAGGCAGCCCCAGCATTTT
TRBJ2-7	TRBV11-2	-	TRBD2	CASSLLSSGRAHEQYF	TGTGCCAGCAGCTTACTGTCTAGCGGGAGGGCCCACGAGCAGTACTTC
TRBJ2-7	TRBV5-4	-	TRBD1	CASSVPGTGSYEQYF	TGTGCCAGCAGCGTCCCCGGGACAGGGAGCTACGAGCAGTACTTC
TRBJ2-7	TRBV19	-	-	CASRDPGSYEQYF	TGTGCCAGTAGGGACCCCGGGTCCTACGAGCAGTACTTC
TRBJ1-5	TRBV24-1	-	-	CATMQGPYQPQHF	TGTGCCACCATGCAGGGGCCATATCAGCCCCAGCATTTT
TRBJ1-2	TRBV5-4	-	TRBD1	CASSDRGQGYGYTF	TGTGCCAGCAGCGATAGAGGACAGGGGTATGGCTACACCTTC
TRBJ1-1	TRBV3-1/TRBV3-2	-	-	CASSQGQDWNTEAFF	TGTGCCAGCAGCCAAGGTCAAGACTGGAACACTGAAGCTTTCTTT
TRBJ1-1	TRBV7-8	-	-	CASSFSGNWAPEAFF	TGTGCCAGCAGCTTCAGCGGGAACTGGGCTCCTGAAGCTTTCTTT
TRBJ1-6	TRBV6-1	-	TRBD1	CASSVLIRTGNSPLHF	TGTGCCAGCAGTGTATTGATTAGGACAGGGAATTCACCCCTCCACTTT
TRBJ2-3	TRBV7-6	-	-	CASRDSLTDTQYF	TGTGCCAGCAGAGACTCCCTCACAGATACGCAGTATTTT
TRBJ2-3	TRBV7-9	-	-	CASSPPGGSGMDTQYF	TGTGCCAGCAGCCCCCCTGGGGGTTCCGGGATGGACACGCAGTATTTT
TRBJ2-7	TRBV10-3	-	-	CAISGSRASYEQYF	TGTGCCATCAGTGGTAGCAGGGCCTCCTACGAGCAGTACTTC
TRBJ2-7	TRBV6-5	-	-	CASSYIGQGPYEQYF	TGTGCCAGCAGTTACATAGGGCAGGGACCCTACGAGCAGTACTTC
TRBJ1-2	TRBV5-1	-	-	CASSSNEQTRRGYTF	TGCGCCAGCAGCTCAAATGAACAGACCAGGCGGGGCTACACCTTC
TRBJ1-6	TRBV6-5	-	-	CASTRGSYNSPLHF	TGTGCCAGCACCAGGGGTTCCTATAATTCACCCCTCCACTTT
TRBJ1-4	TRBV5-6	-	-	CASSFYREGNEKLFF	TGTGCCAGCAGCTTCTACAGGGAAGGTAATGAAAAACTGTTTTTT
TRBJ1-5	TRBV6-2/TRBV6-3	-	TRBD1	CASSSGTVLPHQPQHF	TGTGCCAGCAGTTCCGGGACAGTCCTTCCCCATCAGCCCCAGCATTTT
TRBJ2-7	TRBV27	-	-	CASSPWGSEQYF	TGTGCCAGCAGCCCTTGGGGGTCCGAGCAGTACTTC
TRBJ2-3	TRBV7-9	-	TRBD1	CASSLAAGGGTDTQYF	TGTGCCAGCAGCTTAGCGGCAGGGGGCGGCACAGATACGCAGTATTTT
TRBJ1-1	TRBV6-5	once	-	CASTKNTEAFF	TGTGCCAGCACGAAGAACACTGAAGCTTTCTTT
TRBJ2-3	TRBV27	few	TRBD2	CASSPSSGGLITDTQYF	TGTGCCAGCAGTCCTTCTAGCGGGGGCCTTATCACAGATACGCAGTATTTT
TRBJ1-2	TRBV28	-	-	CASSLGTYGYTF	TGTGCCAGCAGTTTAGGGACCTATGGCTACACCTTC
TRBJ1-4	TRBV5-1	-	TRBD1	CASSLSGQGSEKLFF	TGCGCCAGCAGCTTGAGCGGACAGGGAAGTGAAAAACTGTTTTTT
TRBJ2-3	TRBV6-4	few	TRBD2	CASSAGTSGGTDTQYF	TGTGCCAGCAGCGCGGGAACTAGCGGGGGTACGGATACGCAGTATTTT
TRBJ2-1	TRBV7-8	-	TRBD2	CASSSSTSGKQFF	TGTGCCAGCAGCTCCTCGACTAGCGGTAAGCAGTTCTTC
TRBJ2-7	TRBV28	large	TRBD1	CASSVGQGYEQYF	TGTGCCAGCAGTGTGGGACAGGGGTACGAGCAGTACTTC
TRBJ1-2	TRBV7-2	once	-	CASSPGPERSLDGYTF	TGTGCCAGCAGCCCCGGCCCGGAACGGAGCCTAGATGGCTACACCTTC
TRBJ1-1	TRBV11-3	-	-	CASSLAETEAFF	TGTGCCAGCAGCCTCGCGGAGACTGAAGCTTTCTTT
TRBJ1-1	TRBV27	-	TRBD1	CASSSGTGGTEAFF	TGTGCCAGCAGTTCCGGGACAGGGGGCACTGAAGCTTTCTTT
TRBJ2-7	TRBV5-1	-	TRBD1	CASSHSGQGTEQYF	TGCGCCAGCAGCCACTCGGGACAGGGGACCGAGCAGTACTTC
TRBJ2-1	TRBV27	few	-	CASRDLSSYNEQFF	TGTGCCAGCAGGGACTTAAGCTCCTACAATGAGCAGTTCTTC
TRBJ2-7	TRBV4-3	few	TRBD1	CASSHGTGGPYEQYF	TGCGCCAGCAGCCACGGGACAGGGGGTCCCTACGAGCAGTACTTC
TRBJ1-5	TRBV19	-	-	CASSIEVRSNQPQHF	TGTGCCAGTAGTATAGAGGTCCGAAGCAATCAGCCCCAGCATTTT
TRBJ2-1	TRBV7-7	-	TRBD2	CASSFSGGAFDEQFF	TGTGCTAGCAGCTTTAGCGGGGGGGCCTTCGATGAGCAGTTCTTC
TRBJ1-2	TRBV5-1	-	TRBD1	CASSLDPSTGNYGYTF	TGCGCCAGCAGCTTGGACCCCTCGACAGGGAACTATGGCTACACCTTC
TRBJ1-2	TRBV29-1	once	-	CSVVLVVTGINYGYTF	TGCAGCGTTGTTCTAGTAGTAACAGGGATTAACTATGGCTACACCTTC
TRBJ1-6	TRBV5-4	-	-	CASSPRSADTANSPLHF	TGTGCCAGCAGCCCCAGGTCGGCAGATACCGCTAATTCACCCCTCCACTTT
TRBJ1-2	TRBV6-5	once	-	CASSYSRTFWGGYTF	TGTGCCAGCAGTTACTCGAGAACGTTTTGGGGCGGCTACACCTTC
TRBJ2-2	TRBV4-2	-	TRBD2	CASSQGYGTSVTGELFF	TGTGCCAGCAGCCAAGGGTATGGGACTAGCGTCACCGGGGAGCTGTTTTTT